Following are 4 T cell receptor beta chains from one sample sequenced in a study of molecular identifiers for immune sequencing clone quantification. TCRdb re-called the PCR reads through MiXCR, storing one row per CDR3 protein. The profile shows approximately 500,000 distinct CDR3 sequences, about 22% of them singletons. The specimen sequenced was naive CD8+ T cells from blood, with Jurkat cell RNA spiked in. Subset defined: FACS-sorted CD8+CD4-CCR7+CD45RA+ naive T cells. Source of these receptors: a human donor in good health. Some libraries in this study had Jurkat cell RNA spiked in.

Many counts were recorded for this clonotype. This chain uses TRBV5-5 with TRBJ2-3; D remains ambiguous. The CDR3 sequence is 16 residues long. Deletions cut 0 bases from V and 4 bases from J, with 15 bases between. Per the germline V gene, CDR1 is SGHKS and CDR2 is YYEKEE (reference sequence). This CDR3 is CASSLALVTVADTQYF. The CDR3 coding sequence is TGTGCCAGCAGCTTGGCCCTTGTGACGGTCGCAGATACGCAGTATTTT.

As for this clonotype: Without the conserved terminal phenylalanine or tryptophan, this CDR3 likely stems from a read error. The genes are TRBV7-8 and TRBJ1-5, with D uncertain. There are 15 residues in the CDR3. In germline, CDR1 is SGHVS, CDR2 FQNEAQ. V shed 1 base and J shed 0 bases, with 7 bases lying between them. The CDR3 bases are TGTGCCAGCAGCTTAGTGGGAAATAGCAATCAGCCCCAGCATTCT. This gives the protein CASSLVGNSNQPQHS.

CDR3 region: CAISRDGLANTEAFF. The CDR3 coding sequence is TGTGCCATCAGTAGGGACGGACTAGCGAACACTGAAGCTTTCTTT. The rearrangement uses TRBV10-3 and TRBJ1-1, with D perhaps matching TRBD1 (5 bases). From germline, CDR1 is ENHRY and CDR2 SYGVKD. This CDR3 has 15 residues. Trimming shortened V by 5 bases and J by 1 base, and 14 bases separated the two germline ends.

Comment on this clonotype: This sequence may be a read error, since a much larger clone differs from it by one base. The chain combines TRBV4-1 with TRBJ1-5; TRBD1 is a possible D gene (5 bases). This CDR3 contains 16 residues. The germline gives CDR1 MGHRA, CDR2 YSYEKL. CDR3 region: CASSQVETVYNQPQQF. The DNA for the CDR3 is TGCGCCAGCAGCCAAGTTGAGACAGTCTACAATCAGCCCCAGCAGTTT.